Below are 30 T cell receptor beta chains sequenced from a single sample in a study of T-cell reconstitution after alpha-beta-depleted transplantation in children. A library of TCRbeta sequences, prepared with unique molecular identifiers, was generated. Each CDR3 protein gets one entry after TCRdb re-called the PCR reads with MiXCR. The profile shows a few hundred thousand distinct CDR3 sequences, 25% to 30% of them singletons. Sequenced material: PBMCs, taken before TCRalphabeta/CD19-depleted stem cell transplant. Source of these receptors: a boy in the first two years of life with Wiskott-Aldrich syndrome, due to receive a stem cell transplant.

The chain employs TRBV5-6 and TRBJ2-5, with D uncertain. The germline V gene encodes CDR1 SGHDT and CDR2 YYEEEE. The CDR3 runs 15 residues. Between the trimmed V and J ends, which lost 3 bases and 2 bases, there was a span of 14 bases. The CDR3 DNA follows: TGTGCCAGCAGCTCCGCCCTAGACGGACAAGAGACCCAGTACTTC. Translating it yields CASSSALDGQETQYF.

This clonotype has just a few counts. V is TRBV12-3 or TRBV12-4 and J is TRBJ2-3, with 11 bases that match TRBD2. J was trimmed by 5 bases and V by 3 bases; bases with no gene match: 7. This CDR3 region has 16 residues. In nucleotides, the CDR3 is TGTGCCAGCAGTTTCAGGCTAGCGGGAGGTGGAGATACGCAGTATTTT. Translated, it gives CASSFRLAGGGDTQYF.

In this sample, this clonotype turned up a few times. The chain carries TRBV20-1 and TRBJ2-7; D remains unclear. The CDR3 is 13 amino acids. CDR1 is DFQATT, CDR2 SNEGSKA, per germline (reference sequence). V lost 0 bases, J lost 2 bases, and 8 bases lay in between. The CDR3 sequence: CSARDFTTYEQYF. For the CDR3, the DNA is TGCAGTGCTAGAGATTTTACCACCTACGAGCAGTACTTC.

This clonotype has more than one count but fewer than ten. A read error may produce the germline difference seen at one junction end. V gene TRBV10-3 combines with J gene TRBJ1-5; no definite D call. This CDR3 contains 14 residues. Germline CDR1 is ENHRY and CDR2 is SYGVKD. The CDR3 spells CAISDEDRNQPQHF. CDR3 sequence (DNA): TGTGCTATCAGTGACGAAGACCGCAATCAGCCCCAGCATTTT.

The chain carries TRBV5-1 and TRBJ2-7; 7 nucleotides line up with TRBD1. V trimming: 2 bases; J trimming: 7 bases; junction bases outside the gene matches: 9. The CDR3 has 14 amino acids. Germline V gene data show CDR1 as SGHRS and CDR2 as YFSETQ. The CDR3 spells CASSLPGGTGEQYF. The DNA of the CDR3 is TGCGCCAGCAGCTTACCAGGGGGTACGGGAGAGCAGTACTTC.

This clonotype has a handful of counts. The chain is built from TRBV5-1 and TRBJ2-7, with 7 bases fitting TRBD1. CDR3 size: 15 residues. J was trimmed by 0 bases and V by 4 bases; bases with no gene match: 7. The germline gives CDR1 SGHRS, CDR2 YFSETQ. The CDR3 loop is CASSQGDIYSYEQYF. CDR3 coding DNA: TGCGCCAGCAGCCAGGGGGACATTTACTCCTACGAGCAGTACTTC.

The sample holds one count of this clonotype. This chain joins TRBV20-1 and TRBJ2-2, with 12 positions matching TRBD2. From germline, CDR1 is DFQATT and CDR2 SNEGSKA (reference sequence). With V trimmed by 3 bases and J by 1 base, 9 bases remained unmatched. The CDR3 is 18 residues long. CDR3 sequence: CSARGWASGRENTGELFF. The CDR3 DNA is TGCAGTGCTAGGGGATGGGCTAGCGGGAGGGAGAACACCGGGGAGCTGTTTTTT.

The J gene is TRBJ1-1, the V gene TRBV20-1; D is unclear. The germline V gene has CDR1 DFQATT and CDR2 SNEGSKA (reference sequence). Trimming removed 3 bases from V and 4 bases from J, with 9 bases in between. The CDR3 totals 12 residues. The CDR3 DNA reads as TGCAGTGCTAGGCATTTGGTCACTGAAGCTTTCTTT. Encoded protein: CSARHLVTEAFF.

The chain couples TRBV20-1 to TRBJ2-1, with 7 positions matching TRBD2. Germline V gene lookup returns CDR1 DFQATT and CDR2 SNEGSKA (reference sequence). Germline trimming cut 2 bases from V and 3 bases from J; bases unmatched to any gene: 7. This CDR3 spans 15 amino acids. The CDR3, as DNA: TGCAGTGCTAGATCGACTAGCTTGGGCTACAATGAGCAGTTCTTC. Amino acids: CSARSTSLGYNEQFF.

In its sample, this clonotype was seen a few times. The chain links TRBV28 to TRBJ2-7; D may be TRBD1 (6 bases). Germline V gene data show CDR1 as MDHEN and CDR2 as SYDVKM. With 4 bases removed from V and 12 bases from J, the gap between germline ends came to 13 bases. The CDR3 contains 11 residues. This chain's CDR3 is CASSSHRALYF. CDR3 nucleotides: TGTGCCAGCAGTTCGCACAGGGCTCTGTACTTC. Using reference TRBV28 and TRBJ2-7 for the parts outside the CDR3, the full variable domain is DVKVTQSSRYLVKRTGEKVFLECVQDMDHENMFWYRQDPGLGLRLIYFSYDVKMKEKGDIPEGYSVSREKKERFSLILESASTNQTSMYLCASSSHRALYFGPGTRLTVT.

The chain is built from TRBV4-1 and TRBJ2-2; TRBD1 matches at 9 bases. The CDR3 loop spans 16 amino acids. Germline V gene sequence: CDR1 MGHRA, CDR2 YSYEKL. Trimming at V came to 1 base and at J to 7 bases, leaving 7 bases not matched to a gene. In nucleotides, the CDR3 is TGCGCCAGCAGCCAAGGGAGGGACAGGGTCGTCGGGGAGCTGTTTTTT. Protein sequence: CASSQGRDRVVGELFF.

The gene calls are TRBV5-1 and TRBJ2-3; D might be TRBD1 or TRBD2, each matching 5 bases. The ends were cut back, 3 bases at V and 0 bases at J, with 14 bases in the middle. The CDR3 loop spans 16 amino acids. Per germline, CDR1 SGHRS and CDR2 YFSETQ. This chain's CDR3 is CASSSYGTASTDTQYF. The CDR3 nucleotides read TGCGCCAGCAGCTCATATGGGACGGCTAGCACAGATACGCAGTATTTT.

CDR3 loop: CASSLWREGYNEQFF. CDR3 DNA sequence: TGTGCCAGCAGCTTATGGCGGGAGGGATACAATGAGCAGTTCTTC. The chain carries TRBV7-2 and TRBJ2-1, with 9 bases matching TRBD2. Germline CDR1 is SGHTA and CDR2 is FQGNSA. Germline trimming cut 2 bases from V and 4 bases from J; bases unmatched to any gene: 3. This CDR3 has 15 residues.

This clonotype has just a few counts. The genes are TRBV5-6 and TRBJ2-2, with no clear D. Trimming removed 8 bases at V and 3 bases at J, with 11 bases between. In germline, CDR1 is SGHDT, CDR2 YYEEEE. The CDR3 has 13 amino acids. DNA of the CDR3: TGTGCCAGTACGGACCGAGACACCGGGGAGCTGTTTTTT. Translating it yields CASTDRDTGELFF.

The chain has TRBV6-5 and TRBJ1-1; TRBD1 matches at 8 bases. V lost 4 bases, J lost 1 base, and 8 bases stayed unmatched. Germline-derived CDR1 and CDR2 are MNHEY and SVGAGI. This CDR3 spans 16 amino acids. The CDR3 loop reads CASSSTPTGENTEAFF. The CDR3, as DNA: TGTGCCAGCAGTTCCACCCCGACAGGGGAGAACACTGAAGCTTTCTTT.

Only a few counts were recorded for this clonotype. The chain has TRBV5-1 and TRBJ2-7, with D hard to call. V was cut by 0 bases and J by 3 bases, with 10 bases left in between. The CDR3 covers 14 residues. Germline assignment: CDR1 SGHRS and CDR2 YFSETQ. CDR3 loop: CASSLALSNYEQYF. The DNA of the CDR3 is TGCGCCAGCAGCTTGGCCCTCTCCAACTACGAGCAGTACTTC. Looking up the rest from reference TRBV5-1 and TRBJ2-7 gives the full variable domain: KAGVTQTPRYLIKTRGQQVTLSCSPISGHRSVSWYQQTPGQGLQFLFEYFSETQRNKGNFPGRFSGRQFSNSRSEMNVSTLELGDSALYLCASSLALSNYEQYFGPGTRLTVT.

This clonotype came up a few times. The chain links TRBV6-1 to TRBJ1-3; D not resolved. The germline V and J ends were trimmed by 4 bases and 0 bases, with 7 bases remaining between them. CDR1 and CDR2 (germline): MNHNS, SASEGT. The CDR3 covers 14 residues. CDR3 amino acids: CASSGNRSGNTIYF. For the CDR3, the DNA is TGTGCCAGCAGTGGCAACCGCTCTGGAAACACCATATATTTT.

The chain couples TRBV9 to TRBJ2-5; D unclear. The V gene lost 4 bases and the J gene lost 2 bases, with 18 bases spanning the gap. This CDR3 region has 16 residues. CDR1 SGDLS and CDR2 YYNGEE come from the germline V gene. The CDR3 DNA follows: TGTGCCAGCAGCCCCCTTGGAAACCTGGGGCAAGAGACCCAGTACTTC. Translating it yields CASSPLGNLGQETQYF.

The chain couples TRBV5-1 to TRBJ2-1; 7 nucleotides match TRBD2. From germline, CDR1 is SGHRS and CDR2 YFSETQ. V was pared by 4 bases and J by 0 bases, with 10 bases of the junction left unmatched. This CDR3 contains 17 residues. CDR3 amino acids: CASSPGLLAASYNEQFF. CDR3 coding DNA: TGCGCCAGCAGCCCGGGACTCCTAGCGGCCTCCTACAATGAGCAGTTCTTC.

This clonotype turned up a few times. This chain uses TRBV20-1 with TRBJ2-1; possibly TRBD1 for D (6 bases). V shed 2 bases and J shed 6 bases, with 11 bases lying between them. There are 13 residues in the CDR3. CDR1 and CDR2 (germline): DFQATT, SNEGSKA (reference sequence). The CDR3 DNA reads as TGCAGTGCTAGACTCAGGGGTCTCAATGAGCAGTTCTTC. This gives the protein CSARLRGLNEQFF.

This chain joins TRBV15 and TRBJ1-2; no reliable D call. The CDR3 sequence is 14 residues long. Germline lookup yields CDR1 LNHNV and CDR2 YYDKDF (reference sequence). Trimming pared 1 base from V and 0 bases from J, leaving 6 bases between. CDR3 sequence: CATSRGIANYGYTF. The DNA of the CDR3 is TGTGCCACCAGCAGAGGAATAGCTAACTATGGCTACACCTTC.

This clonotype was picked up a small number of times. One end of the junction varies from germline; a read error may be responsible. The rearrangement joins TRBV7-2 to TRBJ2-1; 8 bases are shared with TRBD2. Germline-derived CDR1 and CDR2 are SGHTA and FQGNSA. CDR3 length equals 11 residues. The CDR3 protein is CASSLREGSTF. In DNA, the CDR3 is TGTGCCAGCAGCTTACGGGAGGGGTCGACCTTC.

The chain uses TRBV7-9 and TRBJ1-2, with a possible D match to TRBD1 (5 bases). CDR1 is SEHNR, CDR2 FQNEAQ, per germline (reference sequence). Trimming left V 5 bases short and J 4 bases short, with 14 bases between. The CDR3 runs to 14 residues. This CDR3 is CASSQGRFVYGYTF. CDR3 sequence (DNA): TGTGCCAGCAGCCAGGGACGATTCGTCTATGGCTACACCTTC.

The CDR3 DNA reads as TGTGCCAGCAGTCCTCAGGGACAGCTTAACTACGAGCAGTACTTC. Protein product: CASSPQGQLNYEQYF. The V gene is TRBV12-3 or TRBV12-4, the J gene TRBJ2-7; 7 nucleotides match TRBD1. V lost 5 bases, J lost 3 bases, and 10 bases stayed unmatched. The length of the CDR3 is 15 residues.

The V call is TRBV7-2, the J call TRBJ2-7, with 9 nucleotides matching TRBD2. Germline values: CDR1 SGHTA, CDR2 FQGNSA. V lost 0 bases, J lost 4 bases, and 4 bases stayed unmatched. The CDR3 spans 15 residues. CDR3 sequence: CASSLASGSIYEQYF. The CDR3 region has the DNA TGTGCCAGCAGCTTAGCTAGCGGGAGTATATACGAGCAGTACTTC.

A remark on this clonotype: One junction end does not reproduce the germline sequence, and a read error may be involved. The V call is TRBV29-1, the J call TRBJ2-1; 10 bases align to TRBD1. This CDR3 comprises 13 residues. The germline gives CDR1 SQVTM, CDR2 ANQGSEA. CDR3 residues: CSVRQGAGNDQFF. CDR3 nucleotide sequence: TGCAGCGTCCGACAGGGGGCAGGGAATGACCAGTTCTTC.

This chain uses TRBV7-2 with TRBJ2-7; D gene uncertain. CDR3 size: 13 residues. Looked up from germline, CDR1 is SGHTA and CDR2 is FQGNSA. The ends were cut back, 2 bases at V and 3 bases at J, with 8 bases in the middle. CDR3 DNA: TGTGCCAGCAGCTTATTCCAGAACTACGAGCAGTACTTC. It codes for CASSLFQNYEQYF.

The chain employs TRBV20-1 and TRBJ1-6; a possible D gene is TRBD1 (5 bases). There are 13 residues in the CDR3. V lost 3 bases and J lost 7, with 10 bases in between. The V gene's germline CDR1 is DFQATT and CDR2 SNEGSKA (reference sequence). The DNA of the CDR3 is TGCAGTGCTAGCGGGGACCCCAATTCACCCCTCCACTTT. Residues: CSASGDPNSPLHF.

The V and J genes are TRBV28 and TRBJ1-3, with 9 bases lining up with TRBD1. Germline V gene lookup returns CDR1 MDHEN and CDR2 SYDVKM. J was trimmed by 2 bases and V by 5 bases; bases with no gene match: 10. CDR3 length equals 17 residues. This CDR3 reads CASSPHRGRKAGNTIYF. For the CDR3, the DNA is TGTGCCAGCAGTCCTCACAGGGGGCGCAAGGCTGGAAACACCATATATTTT.

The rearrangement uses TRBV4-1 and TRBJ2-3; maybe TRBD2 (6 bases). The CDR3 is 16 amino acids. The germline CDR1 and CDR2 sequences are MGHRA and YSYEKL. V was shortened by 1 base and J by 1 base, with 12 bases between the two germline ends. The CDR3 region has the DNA TGCGCCAGCAGCCAAGTTGCCGGGACTCGCACAGATACGCAGTATTTT. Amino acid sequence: CASSQVAGTRTDTQYF.